A selection of T cell receptor beta chains follows, all from one sample in a study of immune cell composition in non-small cell lung cancer. Sequenced by immunoSEQ multiplex PCR; TCRdb stores in-frame clones only, minus some. The table shows some 2,000 clones, with 70% to 75% occurring only once. Sequenced material: lung tumor tissue. The origin of the receptors is a human donor with non-small cell lung cancer. Each CDR3 is given with its conserved first and last residue. Fields, in order: D gene, CDR3 length, J gene, V gene, clone size, CDR3 protein, CDR3 DNA. A D gene is named only where the DNA matches it firmly. Size values are once, few and many counts, or a class for expanded clones, and some rows have none.

D gene: NA
CDR3 length: 12
J gene: TRBJ2-2
V gene: TRBV11-3
clone size: NA
CDR3 protein: CASSGLPGELFF
CDR3 DNA: TGTGCCAGCAGTGGGCTCCCCGGGGAGCTGTTTTTT

D gene: NA
CDR3 length: 14
J gene: TRBJ2-2
V gene: TRBV5-4
clone size: NA
CDR3 protein: CASSSLGGIGELFF
CDR3 DNA: TGTGCCAGCAGCTCGCTTGGAGGGATCGGGGAGCTGTTTTTT

D gene: NA
CDR3 length: 14
J gene: TRBJ1-1
V gene: TRBV10-1
clone size: NA
CDR3 protein: CASERTVNSDEAFF
CDR3 DNA: TGCGCCAGCGAAAGAACGGTAAATAGTGATGAAGCTTTCTTT

D gene: TRBD1
CDR3 length: 14
J gene: TRBJ2-7
V gene: TRBV7-2
clone size: few
CDR3 protein: CASSLEGQVYEQYF
CDR3 DNA: TGTGCCAGCAGCTTAGAGGGACAGGTCTACGAGCAGTACTTC

D gene: NA
CDR3 length: 17
J gene: TRBJ2-3
V gene: TRBV7-6
clone size: large
CDR3 protein: CASSDIPRGVALDTQYF
CDR3 DNA: TGTGCCAGCAGCGACATCCCCAGGGGGGTGGCGTTAGATACGCAGTATTTT

D gene: NA
CDR3 length: 15
J gene: TRBJ2-5
V gene: TRBV6-6
clone size: NA
CDR3 protein: CASSPRIGGEETQYF
CDR3 DNA: TGTGCCAGCAGCCCCAGGATTGGGGGCGAAGAGACCCAGTACTTC

D gene: NA
CDR3 length: 15
J gene: TRBJ1-4
V gene: TRBV6-5
clone size: NA
CDR3 protein: CASSTNRITNEKLFF
CDR3 DNA: TGTGCCAGCAGTACCAACAGGATAACTAATGAAAAACTGTTTTTT

D gene: TRBD2
CDR3 length: 19
J gene: TRBJ2-1
V gene: TRBV15
clone size: NA
CDR3 protein: CATSRDLGGGGLSYNEQFF
CDR3 DNA: TGTGCCACCAGCAGAGATTTGGGCGGGGGGGGCCTCTCCTACAATGAGCAGTTCTTC

D gene: NA
CDR3 length: 16
J gene: TRBJ2-3
V gene: TRBV9
clone size: NA
CDR3 protein: CASSLGAGVKTDTQYF
CDR3 DNA: TGTGCCAGCAGCCTAGGGGCAGGGGTAAAGACAGATACGCAGTATTTT

D gene: TRBD1
CDR3 length: 15
J gene: TRBJ1-6
V gene: TRBV7-2
clone size: NA
CDR3 protein: CASRPGQGDNSPLHF
CDR3 DNA: TGTGCCAGCAGACCTGGACAGGGGGATAATTCACCCCTCCACTTT

D gene: NA
CDR3 length: 13
J gene: TRBJ1-1
V gene: TRBV4-1
clone size: NA
CDR3 protein: CASSQGRGAEAFF
CDR3 DNA: TGCGCCAGCAGCCAAGGTCGGGGGGCTGAAGCTTTCTTT

D gene: TRBD1
CDR3 length: 15
J gene: TRBJ1-6
V gene: TRBV5-4
clone size: NA
CDR3 protein: CASSPTGTGDSPLHF
CDR3 DNA: TGTGCCAGCAGCCCAACCGGGACAGGGGATTCACCCCTCCACTTT

D gene: NA
CDR3 length: 15
J gene: TRBJ1-5
V gene: TRBV19
clone size: NA
CDR3 protein: CASSIYEGVGQPQHF
CDR3 DNA: TGTGCCAGTAGTATATATGAGGGAGTAGGACAGCCCCAGCATTTT

D gene: TRBD1
CDR3 length: 15
J gene: TRBJ2-1
V gene: TRBV7-9
clone size: NA
CDR3 protein: CASSPGGNRYNEQFF
CDR3 DNA: TGTGCCAGCAGCCCAGGGGGAAACAGATACAATGAGCAGTTCTTC

D gene: NA
CDR3 length: 14
J gene: TRBJ1-1
V gene: TRBV5-1
clone size: NA
CDR3 protein: CASSPQQGSPEAFF
CDR3 DNA: TGCGCCAGCAGCCCCCAACAGGGATCCCCTGAAGCTTTCTTT

D gene: TRBD2
CDR3 length: 17
J gene: TRBJ2-1
V gene: TRBV19
clone size: NA
CDR3 protein: CASSIDSRAGLRDEQFF
CDR3 DNA: TGTGCCAGTAGTATAGATTCTCGAGCGGGGCTTAGGGATGAGCAGTTCTTC

D gene: NA
CDR3 length: 14
J gene: TRBJ2-5
V gene: TRBV7-3
clone size: NA
CDR3 protein: CASSLRGGTETQYF
CDR3 DNA: TGTGCCAGCAGCTTACGAGGGGGAACGGAGACCCAGTACTTC

D gene: TRBD2
CDR3 length: 17
J gene: TRBJ2-2
V gene: TRBV7-6
clone size: NA
CDR3 protein: CASSRTTSGANTGELFF
CDR3 DNA: TGTGCCAGCAGCCGGACCACTAGCGGGGCGAACACCGGGGAGCTGTTTTTT

D gene: TRBD1
CDR3 length: 14
J gene: TRBJ1-4
V gene: TRBV7-9
clone size: NA
CDR3 protein: CASSSGTGYEKLFF
CDR3 DNA: TGTGCCAGCAGCTCCGGGACAGGGTATGAAAAACTGTTTTTT

D gene: NA
CDR3 length: 12
J gene: TRBJ2-5
V gene: TRBV29-1
clone size: NA
CDR3 protein: CSVETGQETQYF
CDR3 DNA: TGCAGCGTTGAAACCGGGCAAGAGACCCAGTACTTC

D gene: NA
CDR3 length: 16
J gene: TRBJ1-1
V gene: TRBV18
clone size: NA
CDR3 protein: CASSLTGRMVNTEAFF
CDR3 DNA: TGTGCCAGCTCACTCACAGGGCGGATGGTGAACACTGAAGCTTTCTTT

D gene: TRBD2
CDR3 length: 15
J gene: TRBJ2-3
V gene: TRBV7-3
clone size: once
CDR3 protein: CASSFIAGGADTQYF
CDR3 DNA: TGTGCCAGCAGCTTTATAGCGGGGGGTGCAGATACGCAGTATTTT

D gene: NA
CDR3 length: 13
J gene: TRBJ1-1
V gene: TRBV7-2
clone size: NA
CDR3 protein: CASSLGRNTEAFF
CDR3 DNA: TGTGCCAGCAGCTTGGGCAGAAACACTGAAGCTTTCTTT

D gene: TRBD2
CDR3 length: 17
J gene: TRBJ2-3
V gene: TRBV23-1
clone size: NA
CDR3 protein: CASLQTLAGGFTDTQYF
CDR3 DNA: TGCGCCAGCCTACAAACACTAGCGGGAGGTTTCACAGATACGCAGTATTTT

D gene: NA
CDR3 length: 15
J gene: TRBJ1-5
V gene: TRBV4-1
clone size: few
CDR3 protein: CASSQDARSNQPQHF
CDR3 DNA: TGCGCCAGCAGCCAAGACGCGAGGAGCAATCAGCCCCAGCATTTT

D gene: NA
CDR3 length: 15
J gene: TRBJ2-3
V gene: TRBV5-6
clone size: NA
CDR3 protein: CASSGETSNTDTQYF
CDR3 DNA: TGTGCCAGCAGCGGAGAGACTTCGAACACAGATACGCAGTATTTT

D gene: TRBD2
CDR3 length: 16
J gene: TRBJ2-3
V gene: TRBV9
clone size: NA
CDR3 protein: CASSSRAGGSPDTQYF
CDR3 DNA: TGTGCCAGCAGCTCCAGAGCGGGGGGGTCCCCAGATACGCAGTATTTT

D gene: NA
CDR3 length: 14
J gene: TRBJ1-5
V gene: TRBV10-3
clone size: NA
CDR3 protein: CAISEQGSNQPQHF
CDR3 DNA: TGTGCCATCAGTGAGCAGGGTAGCAATCAGCCCCAGCATTTT

D gene: TRBD1
CDR3 length: 15
J gene: TRBJ1-6
V gene: TRBV27
clone size: few
CDR3 protein: CASSLSGTDNSPLHF
CDR3 DNA: TGTGCCAGCAGTTTATCGGGGACAGATAATTCACCCCTCCACTTT

D gene: TRBD2
CDR3 length: 16
J gene: TRBJ2-3
V gene: TRBV14
clone size: NA
CDR3 protein: CASSQDSGSLSDTQYF
CDR3 DNA: TGTGCCAGCAGCCAAGACAGCGGGAGTCTTTCAGATACGCAGTATTTT

D gene: NA
CDR3 length: 12
J gene: TRBJ2-1
V gene: TRBV19
clone size: NA
CDR3 protein: CASSIPRLDPVF
CDR3 DNA: TGTGCCAGTAGTATCCCCAGACTCGATCCGGTCTTC

D gene: TRBD1
CDR3 length: 17
J gene: TRBJ2-2
V gene: TRBV5-5
clone size: NA
CDR3 protein: CASRLGFGTGNTGELFF
CDR3 DNA: TGTGCCAGCAGATTGGGGTTCGGGACAGGGAACACCGGGGAGCTGTTTTTT

D gene: NA
CDR3 length: 14
J gene: TRBJ1-2
V gene: TRBV7-2
clone size: NA
CDR3 protein: CASSSQTGSYGYTF
CDR3 DNA: TGTGCCAGCAGCTCCCAGACAGGATCCTATGGCTACACCTTC

D gene: TRBD1
CDR3 length: 15
J gene: TRBJ2-7
V gene: TRBV9
clone size: few
CDR3 protein: CASSPQGTGVDEQYF
CDR3 DNA: TGTGCCAGCAGCCCCCAAGGGACAGGGGTTGACGAGCAGTACTTC

D gene: NA
CDR3 length: 14
J gene: TRBJ2-5
V gene: TRBV5-4
clone size: NA
CDR3 protein: CASRPLEQGETQYF
CDR3 DNA: TGTGCCAGCAGACCTCTTGAGCAGGGAGAGACCCAGTACTTC

D gene: TRBD2
CDR3 length: 15
J gene: TRBJ2-3
V gene: TRBV19
clone size: NA
CDR3 protein: CASSIWGGGPDTQYF
CDR3 DNA: TGTGCCAGTAGTATTTGGGGCGGGGGGCCAGATACGCAGTATTTT

D gene: NA
CDR3 length: 16
J gene: TRBJ2-1
V gene: TRBV7-9
clone size: NA
CDR3 protein: CASSLDRGTIYNEQFF
CDR3 DNA: TGTGCCAGCAGCTTAGATAGGGGGACTATCTACAATGAGCAGTTCTTC

D gene: NA
CDR3 length: 16
J gene: TRBJ2-5
V gene: TRBV7-2
clone size: NA
CDR3 protein: CASSPKVGGFVETQYF
CDR3 DNA: TGTGCCAGCAGCCCCAAGGTAGGGGGTTTCGTCGAGACCCAGTACTTC

D gene: TRBD1
CDR3 length: 19
J gene: TRBJ1-3
V gene: TRBV4-2
clone size: NA
CDR3 protein: CASSRIGNRGASSGNTIYF
CDR3 DNA: TGTGCCAGCAGCCGGATAGGGAACAGGGGCGCGAGCTCTGGAAACACCATATATTTT

D gene: TRBD2
CDR3 length: 17
J gene: TRBJ2-2
V gene: TRBV2
clone size: NA
CDR3 protein: CASYLGLAGANTGELFF
CDR3 DNA: TGTGCCAGCTACCTCGGACTAGCGGGGGCCAACACCGGGGAGCTGTTTTTT

D gene: TRBD2
CDR3 length: 14
J gene: TRBJ2-1
V gene: TRBV2
clone size: NA
CDR3 protein: CASSVQRESNEQFF
CDR3 DNA: TGTGCCAGCAGTGTGCAGCGGGAGTCCAATGAGCAGTTCTTC

D gene: TRBD1
CDR3 length: 15
J gene: TRBJ1-1
V gene: TRBV6-6
clone size: once
CDR3 protein: CASSSLDRGHTEAFF
CDR3 DNA: TGTGCCAGCAGTTCCCTGGACAGGGGGCATACTGAAGCTTTCTTT

D gene: TRBD2
CDR3 length: 14
J gene: TRBJ2-1
V gene: TRBV29-1
clone size: NA
CDR3 protein: CSISSGRGIDEQFF
CDR3 DNA: TGCAGCATATCTAGCGGGAGAGGAATAGATGAGCAGTTCTTC

D gene: NA
CDR3 length: 16
J gene: TRBJ2-7
V gene: TRBV6-6
clone size: NA
CDR3 protein: CASSFLLPTVQYEQYF
CDR3 DNA: TGTGCCAGCAGTTTCCTCCTGCCGACAGTCCAGTACGAGCAGTACTTC